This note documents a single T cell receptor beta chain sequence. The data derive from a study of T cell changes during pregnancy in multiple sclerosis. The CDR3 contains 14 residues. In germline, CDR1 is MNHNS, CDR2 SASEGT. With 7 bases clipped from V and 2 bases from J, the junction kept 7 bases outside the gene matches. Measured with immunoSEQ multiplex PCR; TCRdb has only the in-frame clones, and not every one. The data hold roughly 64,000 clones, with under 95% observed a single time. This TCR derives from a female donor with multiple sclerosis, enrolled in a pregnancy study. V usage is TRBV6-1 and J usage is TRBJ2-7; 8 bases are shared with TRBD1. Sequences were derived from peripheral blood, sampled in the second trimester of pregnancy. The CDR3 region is CASTVGTGAYEQYF. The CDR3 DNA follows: TGTGCCAGCACCGTGGGGACAGGCGCCTACGAGCAGTACTTC.